The next 20 T cell receptor beta chains were all read from a single sample in a study of blood T cell repertoires in COVID-19 (TCRdb year 2020). Receptor libraries were prepared by the immunoSEQ multiplex PCR assay. TCRdb obtained this table from immuneACCESS and retained in-frame rearrangements with V and J assigned. These tables miss some clones; where compared with another copy, unresolved V genes account for less than half of the shortfall, and the remainder is unexplained. Within this sample are 400,000 to 450,000 clones, with 88% of them counted one time only. The top ten hold 10% to 15% of the sample. The specimen was peripheral blood. The source is a woman aged 45-65 years with COVID-19, enrolled during active disease.

This clone was counted a few times. The V call is TRBV27, the J call TRBJ1-6, with 7 bases fitting TRBD1. CDR3 length equals 17 residues. With V trimmed by 7 bases and J by 8 bases, 17 bases remained unmatched. The V gene's germline CDR1 is MNHEY and CDR2 SMNVEV (reference sequence). The chain's CDR3 is CASKYLYRQGEDSPLHF. CDR3 in DNA: TGTGCCAGCAAATACCTATACCGACAGGGCGAGGATTCACCCCTCCACTTT.

The chain couples TRBV5-1 to TRBJ1-5; TRBD1 matches at 12 bases. The CDR3 spans 16 residues. V gave up 4 bases and J gave up 1 base; unmatched junction bases: 3. Germline V gives CDR1 SGHRS, CDR2 YFSETQ. In DNA form, the CDR3 reads TGCGCCAGCAGCACTGGGACAGGGGGCAGCAATCAGCCCCAGCATTTT. It codes for CASSTGTGGSNQPQHF. The whole variable domain, filled in from reference TRBV5-1 and TRBJ1-5, reads KAGVTQTPRYLIKTRGQQVTLSCSPISGHRSVSWYQQTPGQGLQFLFEYFSETQRNKGNFPGRFSGRQFSNSRSEMNVSTLELGDSALYLCASSTGTGGSNQPQHFGDGTRLSIL.

The genes are TRBV7-9 and TRBJ1-2, with D possibly TRBD1 on 5 matching bases. This CDR3 has 16 amino acids. The germline V gene encodes CDR1 SEHNR and CDR2 FQNEAQ (reference sequence). V shed 2 bases and J shed 2 bases, with 15 bases lying between them. DNA of the CDR3: TGTGCCAGCAGCTTATACCAGGGAAGTTCCAACTATGGCTACACCTTC. It encodes CASSLYQGSSNYGYTF.

This chain connects TRBV27 to TRBJ2-1, with 9 bases that match TRBD2. After removal of 8 bases from V and 8 bases from J, the junction contained 7 bases not matched to a gene. The CDR3 length is 13 residues. Germline loops: CDR1 MNHEY, CDR2 SMNVEV (reference sequence). The CDR3 DNA follows: TGTGCCAGCGGCGGGGGGGCGGGGGATGAGCAGTTCTTC. Translated: CASGGGAGDEQFF.

The rearrangement uses TRBV7-9 and TRBJ1-2; D uncertain. This CDR3 contains 14 residues. The V end lost 4 bases, the J end lost 6 bases, and 15 bases lay between the germline ends. Germline-derived CDR1 and CDR2 are SEHNR and FQNEAQ (reference sequence). CDR3 nucleotides: TGTGCCAGCAGCTACCCCCTCAGGCCGGATGGCTACACCTTC. Protein sequence: CASSYPLRPDGYTF.

This clone was detected a few times. The genes are TRBV7-9 and TRBJ1-1; possibly TRBD1 for D (5 bases). This CDR3 is 15 amino acids long. V lost 2 bases and J 3 bases, leaving 13 bases between the germline ends. Germline V CDR1 and CDR2: SEHNR, FQNEAQ (reference sequence). The CDR3 DNA reads TGTGCCAGCAGCTTAAGGGGATCTAGGGACACTGAAGCTTTCTTT. Translation: CASSLRGSRDTEAFF.

The rearrangement joins TRBV9 to TRBJ1-2; tentative D call: TRBD1 (6 bases). V gave up 5 bases and J gave up 9 bases, with 20 bases separating them. This CDR3 spans 14 amino acids. The germline V gene has CDR1 SGDLS and CDR2 YYNGEE. CDR3 bases: TGTGCCAGCAGTTTTACAACAGGGAGAGGGAGCTACACCTTC. It translates to CASSFTTGRGSYTF.

This clone occurred once. The rearrangement joins TRBV5-1 to TRBJ2-5; 11 bases fit TRBD2. The CDR3 has 14 residues. J lost 1 base, V lost 7 bases, and 3 bases had no gene match. CDR1 is SGHRS and CDR2 is YFSETQ in the germline V gene. The CDR3 loop is CASQTSGVQETQYF. The CDR3 bases are TGCGCCAGCCAGACTAGCGGGGTCCAAGAGACCCAGTACTTC.

The chain combines TRBV4-1 with TRBJ1-1; no definite D call. The V end lost 0 bases, the J end lost 3 bases, and 20 bases lay between the germline ends. CDR1 and CDR2 (germline): MGHRA, YSYEKL. The CDR3 consists of 18 residues. DNA of the CDR3: TGCGCCAGCAGCCAAGATACCAGGTCACGCTTATCGGACACTGAAGCTTTCTTT. Translated, it gives CASSQDTRSRLSDTEAFF.

V and J are TRBV11-2 and TRBJ2-5; 9 bases agree with TRBD1. V gave up 5 bases and J gave up 5 bases; unmatched junction bases: 12. The CDR3 consists of 16 residues. The germline gives CDR1 SGHAT, CDR2 FQNNGV. The CDR3 bases are TGTGCCAGCAGCCCATACGGGACAGGGAGAGGTGAGACCCAGTACTTC. Its protein product is CASSPYGTGRGETQYF.

This chain connects TRBV4-1 to TRBJ1-1; tentative D call: TRBD1 (6 bases). V lost 0 bases, J lost 5 bases, and 22 bases lay in between. The CDR3 runs 18 residues. The germline gives CDR1 MGHRA, CDR2 YSYEKL. CDR3 in amino acids: CASSQDLGRGVEGTEAFF. Here the CDR3 DNA reads TGCGCCAGCAGCCAAGATCTCGGCAGGGGAGTTGAGGGGACTGAAGCTTTCTTT.

Worth noting for this clone: In the same sample, other DNA sequences code for this CDR3. The J gene is TRBJ1-1, the V gene TRBV3-1 (or the pseudogene TRBV3-2), with D hard to call. CDR1 is LGHDT and CDR2 is YNNKEL in the germline V gene (reference sequence). V lost 4 bases, J lost 1 base, and 7 bases lay in between. The CDR3 is 13 residues long. The CDR3 sequence is CASSPTGNTEAFF. CDR3 in DNA: TGTGCCAGCAGCCCTACGGGGAACACTGAAGCTTTCTTT.

The DNA for the CDR3 is TGTGCCAGTAGTCCCCCCAGGGGACCTTACTACAATGAGCAGTTCTTC. Amino acid sequence: CASSPPRGPYYNEQFF. The chain uses TRBV19 and TRBJ2-1, with a tentative D call TRBD1 (6 bases). Germline V gives CDR1 LNHDA, CDR2 SQIVND (reference sequence). CDR3 length equals 16 residues. Deletions cut 5 bases from V and 3 bases from J, with 17 bases between.

The chain couples TRBV5-4 to TRBJ1-2, with TRBD1 identical over 7 bases. CDR3 length: 14 residues. Germline CDR1 reads SGHNT; CDR2 reads YYREEE (reference sequence). V shed 0 bases and J 7 bases; nucleotides not matched to a gene: 6. The CDR3 coding sequence is TGTGCCAGCAGCTTGGCGGGACAGTTTTCTGGCTACACCTTC. It specifies CASSLAGQFSGYTF.

This chain uses TRBV6-1 with TRBJ2-7, with no clear D. From germline, CDR1 is MNHNS and CDR2 SASEGT. This CDR3 has 13 residues. Trimming removed 1 base at V and 0 bases at J, with 4 bases between. The DNA for the CDR3 is TGTGCCAGCAGTGAAGATAGCTCCTACGAGCAGTACTTC. Its translation is CASSEDSSYEQYF.

The V and J genes are TRBV5-1 and TRBJ2-5, with a tentative D call TRBD2 (6 bases). The CDR3 consists of 14 residues. Germline-derived CDR1 and CDR2 are SGHRS and YFSETQ. V lost 0 bases to trimming and J lost 4 bases, with 10 bases between them. The CDR3 bases are TGCGCCAGCAGCTTGGCGGACTACTTAGAGACCCAGTACTTC. Its protein is CASSLADYLETQYF.

V usage is TRBV11-2 and J usage is TRBJ1-1, with a tentative D call TRBD1 (6 bases). CDR3 length: 16 residues. Germline V gene sequence: CDR1 SGHAT, CDR2 FQNNGV. Trimming stripped 5 bases from V and 3 bases from J, with 19 bases between. In DNA form, the CDR3 reads TGTGCCAGCAGCCATACAGGGAGTCCTGGGGACACTGAAGCTTTCTTT. Amino acid sequence: CASSHTGSPGDTEAFF.

This clone was picked up one time. This chain uses TRBV30 with TRBJ1-1; possibly TRBD1 for D (6 bases). The germline V and J ends were trimmed by 4 bases and 1 base, with 16 bases remaining between them. The length of the CDR3 is 15 residues. CDR1 is GTSNPN, CDR2 SVGIG, per germline (reference sequence). The CDR3 loop reads CAWILKQGWNTEAFF. The CDR3 DNA is TGTGCCTGGATCCTCAAACAGGGTTGGAACACTGAAGCTTTCTTT. The complete variable domain, with remaining parts taken from reference TRBV30 and TRBJ1-1, reads SQTIHQWPATLVQPVGSPLSLECTVEGTSNPNLYWYRQAAGRGLQLLFYSVGIGQISSEVPQNLSASRPQDRQFILSSKKLLLSDSGFYLCAWILKQGWNTEAFFGQGTRLTVV.

The chain employs TRBV10-2 and TRBJ2-1, with 14 bases identical to TRBD2. This CDR3 is built from 17 residues. The germline gives CDR1 WSHSY, CDR2 SAAADI. Losses at the gene ends were 1 base for V and 7 bases for J; bases not matched to a gene: 6. CDR3 coding DNA: TGCGCCAGCAGTGAGTGGGAGACTAGCGGGGGGGATAATGAGCAGTTCTTC. Protein product: CASSEWETSGGDNEQFF.

This chain connects TRBV2 to TRBJ2-7; no clear D gene. The CDR3 length is 14 residues. The V gene lost 2 bases and the J gene lost 3 bases, with 11 bases spanning the gap. In germline, CDR1 is SNHLY, CDR2 FYNNEI. The CDR3 is CASSETALVYEQYF. CDR3 sequence (DNA): TGTGCCAGCAGTGAAACAGCTTTAGTCTACGAGCAGTACTTC.